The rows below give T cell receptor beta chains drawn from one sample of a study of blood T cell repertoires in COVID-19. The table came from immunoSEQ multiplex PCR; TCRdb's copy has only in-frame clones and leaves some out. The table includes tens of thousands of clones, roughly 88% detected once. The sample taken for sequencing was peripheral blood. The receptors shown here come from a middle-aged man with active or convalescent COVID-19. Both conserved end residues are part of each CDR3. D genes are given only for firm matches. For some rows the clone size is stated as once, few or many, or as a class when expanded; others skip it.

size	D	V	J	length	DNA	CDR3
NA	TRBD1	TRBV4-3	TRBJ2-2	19	TGCGCCAGCAGCCAAGAGATGTCCGAGAGGACAGGGGGTACCGGGGAGCTGTTTTTT	CASSQEMSERTGGTGELFF
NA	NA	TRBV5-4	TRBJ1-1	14	TGTGCCAGCCGCAATGTTGGGGGGGGCACTGAAGCTTTCTTT	CASRNVGGGTEAFF
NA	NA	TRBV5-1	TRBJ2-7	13	TGCGCCAGCAGCTTGGCCAACTCCTACGAGCAGTACTTC	CASSLANSYEQYF
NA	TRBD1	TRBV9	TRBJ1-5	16	TGTGCCAGCAGCGTAGGGGCAGGGGGTTTCAATCAGCCCCAGCATTTT	CASSVGAGGFNQPQHF
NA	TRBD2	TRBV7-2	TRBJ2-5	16	TGTGCCAGCAGCTCCGGACTAGGAAAAATCCAAGAGACCCAGTACTTC	CASSSGLGKIQETQYF
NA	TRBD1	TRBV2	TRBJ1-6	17	TGTGCCAGCAGTGATAGGGGGCGATTCTCCTATAATTCACCCCTCCACTTT	CASSDRGRFSYNSPLHF
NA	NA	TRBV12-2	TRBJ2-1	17	TGTGCAAGTCGCTTAGATCCCCTAGCGGGGTCCTACAATGAGCAGTTCTTC	CASRLDPLAGSYNEQFF
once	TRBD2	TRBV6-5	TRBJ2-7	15	TGTGCCAGCAGTTACGGAACCCGGGGGGCCTACGAGCAGTACTTC	CASSYGTRGAYEQYF
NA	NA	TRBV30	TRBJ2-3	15	TGTGCCTGGAGTCTTGGCAGCGGGAGCACAGATACGCAGTATTTT	CAWSLGSGSTDTQYF
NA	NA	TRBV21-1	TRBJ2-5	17	TGTGCCAGCAGCAAAGAGGGGGACAGGGTAACTCAAGAGACCCAGTACTTC	CASSKEGDRVTQETQYF
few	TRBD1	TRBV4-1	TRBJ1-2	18	TGCGCCAGCAGCCAAGTCGGTTCCGGGGGACAGGTCATCTATGGCTACACCTTC	CASSQVGSGGQVIYGYTF
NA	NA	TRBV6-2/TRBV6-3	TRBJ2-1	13	TGTGCCAGCAGTTACGAAGGCGAGGGCCAGCAGTTCTTC	CASSYEGEGQQFF
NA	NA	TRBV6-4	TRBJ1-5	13	TGTGCCAGTAGCTACGATAGCAATCAGCCCCAGCATTTT	CASSYDSNQPQHF
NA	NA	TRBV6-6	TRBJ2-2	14	TGTGCCAGCAGCCCATCGGGGGTCACCGGGGAGCTGTTTTTT	CASSPSGVTGELFF
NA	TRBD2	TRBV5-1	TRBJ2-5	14	TGCGCCAGCAGCTTGGTGTCTAGCGGAGAGACCCAGTACTTC	CASSLVSSGETQYF
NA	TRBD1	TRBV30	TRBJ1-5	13	TGTGCCTGGGCTACAGGGGAAAATCAGCCCCAGCATTTT	CAWATGENQPQHF
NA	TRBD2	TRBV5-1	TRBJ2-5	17	TGCGCCAGCAGCCCGCTGACAGCGGGGGGGTACCAAGAGACCCAGTACTTC	CASSPLTAGGYQETQYF
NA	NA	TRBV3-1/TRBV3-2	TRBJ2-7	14	TGTGCCAGCAGCCACCTGGAGGGAATGGGCGAGCAGTACTTC	CASSHLEGMGEQYF
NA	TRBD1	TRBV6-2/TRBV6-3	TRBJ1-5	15	TGTGCCAGCAGTAAGCGACAGGGTGGTAATCAGCCCCAGCATTTT	CASSKRQGGNQPQHF
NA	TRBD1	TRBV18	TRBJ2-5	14	TGTGCCAGCTCACCAAACAGGGGGCAGGAGACCCAGTACTTC	CASSPNRGQETQYF
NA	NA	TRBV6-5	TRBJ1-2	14	TGTGCCAGCAAATTGTCAGGGACATCGCTCGGCTACACCTTC	CASKLSGTSLGYTF
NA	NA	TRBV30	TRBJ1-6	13	TGTGCCGGGGGAGCCAGGCCCAATTCACCCCTCCACTTT	CAGGARPNSPLHF
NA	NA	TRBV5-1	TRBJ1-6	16	TGCGCCAGCAGGTTCACGACAGGCCCCATTAAATCACCCCTCCACTTT	CASRFTTGPIKSPLHF
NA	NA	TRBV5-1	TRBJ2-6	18	TGCGCCAGCAGCCCGGGGGGCTCGAGAAACTCCGGGGCCAACGTCCTGACTTTC	CASSPGGSRNSGANVLTF
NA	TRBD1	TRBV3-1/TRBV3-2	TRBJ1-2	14	TGTGCCAGCAGCCGGGACAGCTCTAACTATGGCTACACCTTC	CASSRDSSNYGYTF
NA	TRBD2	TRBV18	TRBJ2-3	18	TGTGCCAGCTCGCGCGTGACGACTAGCGGGAGGGCTGCAGATACGCAGTATTTT	CASSRVTTSGRAADTQYF
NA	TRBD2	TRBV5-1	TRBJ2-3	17	TGCGCCAGCAGCTTCGGACTAGCGGGAGGCGGGGCAGATACGCAGTATTTT	CASSFGLAGGGADTQYF